This T cell receptor (beta chain) was obtained from a study of beta chain features in type 1 diabetes. On the study more broadly: No age, gender or cell yield differences were seen between patients and healthy donors.

One heparinised blood draw, averaging about 100 mL, came from each donor. The entirety of the isolated RNA underwent reverse transcription, so expressed TCRB transcripts were sequenced. Naive, central memory and regulatory T cell samples yielded around 3.5 million reads on average. Sequencing used immunoSEQ multiplex PCR; TCRdb keeps in-frame clones, though not all of them. The sample consists of hundreds of thousands of clones, about a sixth of them appearing once. Germline V lookup: CDR1 SGHNT, CDR2 YYREEE (reference sequence). The CDR3 consists of 13 residues. V was clipped by 6 bases and J by 7 bases, with 13 bases between them. Study-wide findings and caveats: Moderate but significant shortening of TCRB CDR3s was recorded in all four CD4+ subsets from Type 1 diabetes patients.

A word on this clone: Antigen unknown.

The receptor was isolated from a woman between 18 and 29 years old in good health. The V and J genes are TRBV5-4 and TRBJ2-2; possibly TRBD1 for D (5 bases). Sequencing input: naive CD4+ T cells from blood. The CDR3 region is CASTEGVDGELFF. CDR3 bases: TGTGCCAGCACCGAAGGGGTGGACGGGGAGCTGTTTTTT.